Listed below are T cell receptor beta chains from one sample, sequenced in a study of blood T cell repertoires in COVID-19. Only in-frame clones appear in the TCRdb table, and some are missing; sequencing was by immunoSEQ multiplex PCR. The sample has about 170,000 clones, around 83% seen once. The sample was peripheral blood. These receptors came from a woman older than 75 in a cohort sampled during active or convalescent COVID-19. Each CDR3 is given with its conserved first and last residue. D genes are given only for firm matches. Clone size is given for some rows only: seen once, a few or many times, or a class if the clone is expanded.

V gene	J gene	clone size	D gene	CDR3 protein	CDR3 DNA
TRBV6-2/TRBV6-3	TRBJ1-1	-	TRBD1	CASSQGTDTEAFF	TGTGCCAGCAGTCAGGGGACAGACACTGAAGCTTTCTTT
TRBV5-6	TRBJ2-5	-	-	CASSVVAGETQYF	TGTGCCAGCAGCGTCGTGGCAGGAGAGACCCAGTACTTC
TRBV30	TRBJ2-6	-	TRBD1	CAWSDRVRTGANVLTF	TGTGCCTGGAGCGACAGGGTCCGAACTGGGGCCAACGTCCTGACTTTC
TRBV15	TRBJ2-5	-	TRBD2	CATSRGTSGGRLGETQYF	TGTGCCACCAGCAGAGGCACGAGCGGGGGCCGTTTGGGGGAGACCCAGTACTTC
TRBV5-1	TRBJ2-5	-	TRBD1	CASSQGAAQETQYF	TGCGCCAGTTCTCAGGGGGCAGCCCAAGAGACCCAGTACTTC
TRBV6-2/TRBV6-3	TRBJ1-5	once	-	CASSSKNSPNQPQHF	TGTGCCAGCAGTTCTAAAAACAGTCCCAATCAGCCCCAGCATTTT
TRBV19	TRBJ1-2	many	-	CASSISGGGGGYTF	TGTGCCAGTAGTATCAGCGGCGGGGGCGGTGGCTACACCTTC
TRBV5-1	TRBJ1-6	-	-	CASSLSLNNSPLHF	TGCGCCAGCAGCTTGAGCCTGAATAATTCACCCCTCCACTTT
TRBV24-1	TRBJ2-2	few	-	CATSDLARATNTGELFF	TGTGCCACCAGTGATTTGGCCAGGGCGACGAACACCGGGGAGCTGTTTTTT
TRBV18	TRBJ2-1	-	TRBD1	CASSPTGGPNEQFF	TGTGCCAGCTCACCAACAGGGGGCCCCAATGAGCAGTTCTTC
TRBV5-8	TRBJ1-1	-	-	CASSKDRYTEAFF	TGTGCCAGCAGCAAAGACAGGTACACTGAAGCTTTCTTT
TRBV5-1	TRBJ2-3	-	-	CASSRETIDTQYF	TGCGCCAGCAGCCGGGAGACGATAGATACGCAGTATTTT
TRBV11-2	TRBJ2-5	-	TRBD2	CASSFETSGGARTQYF	TGTGCCAGCAGCTTCGAGACTAGCGGGGGGGCAAGAACCCAGTACTTC
TRBV24-1	TRBJ1-1	-	TRBD1	CATSRGQGVQSEAFF	TGTGCCACCAGTCGAGGACAGGGGGTACAGAGTGAAGCTTTCTTT
TRBV5-1	TRBJ2-5	-	TRBD1	CASSFRVGTEETQYF	TGCGCCAGCAGCTTCAGAGTCGGGACAGAAGAGACCCAGTACTTC
TRBV5-1	TRBJ2-3	once	-	CASSPARGEDTQYF	TGCGCCAGCAGCCCGGCTCGCGGGGAAGATACGCAGTATTTT
TRBV6-1	TRBJ1-2	once	-	CASSEQAVSGGDGYTF	TGTGCCAGCAGTGAACAGGCCGTCTCGGGAGGCGATGGCTACACCTTC
TRBV6-6	TRBJ2-1	-	-	CASSSLSASSYNEQFF	TGTGCCAGCAGTTCGCTTAGCGCCAGCTCCTACAATGAGCAGTTCTTC
TRBV4-1	TRBJ1-5	-	-	CASSQFPRGSNQPQHF	TGCGCCAGCAGCCAATTCCCCAGGGGAAGCAATCAGCCCCAGCATTTT
TRBV18	TRBJ2-3	-	TRBD2	CASSPATSATGTDTQYF	TGTGCCAGCTCACCAGCGACTAGCGCCACCGGCACAGATACGCAGTATTTT
TRBV7-9	TRBJ1-6	-	-	CASSPGQIDNSPLHF	TGTGCCAGCAGCCCAGGACAGATAGATAATTCACCCCTCCACTTT
TRBV11-2	TRBJ2-3	-	TRBD1	CASSLTRTGSDTQYF	TGTGCCAGCAGCTTAACCAGGACAGGGTCCGATACGCAGTATTTT
TRBV5-1	TRBJ1-2	once	-	CASSLPLTGYGYTF	TGCGCCAGCAGCCTACCATTGACAGGCTATGGCTACACCTTC
TRBV28	TRBJ1-6	-	-	CASSLRRPLHF	TGTGCCAGCAGTTTAAGGAGACCCCTCCACTTT
TRBV12-5	TRBJ2-2	few	-	CASGLSAGPPGELFF	TGTGCTAGTGGTTTGTCGGCAGGGCCACCCGGGGAGCTGTTTTTT
TRBV28	TRBJ2-2	once	-	CASRYSTGELFF	TGTGCCAGCAGGTATAGCACCGGGGAGCTGTTTTTT
TRBV11-2	TRBJ1-1	once	-	CASSRQTNTEAFF	TGTGCCAGCAGCCGACAGACCAACACTGAAGCTTTCTTT
TRBV7-2	TRBJ1-2	-	-	CASSLSGGANGAPYGYTF	TGTGCCAGCAGCCTCAGTGGTGGAGCCAATGGAGCTCCCTATGGCTACACCTTC
TRBV5-1	TRBJ2-1	-	TRBD2	CASSLLAGGGPGEQFF	TGCGCCAGCAGTTTACTAGCGGGAGGGGGGCCAGGTGAGCAGTTCTTC
TRBV11-3	TRBJ1-2	-	-	CASRTIRLYGYTF	TGTGCCAGCAGGACAATACGGCTCTATGGCTACACCTTC
TRBV14	TRBJ2-5	few	TRBD1	CASSRWTGGETQYF	TGTGCCAGCAGCCGCTGGACAGGCGGAGAGACCCAGTACTTC
TRBV28	TRBJ2-7	-	TRBD1	CASQRTGGSYEQYF	TGTGCCAGCCAGAGGACAGGGGGATCCTACGAGCAGTACTTC
TRBV5-5	TRBJ1-5	-	TRBD1	CASSHGTGDQPQHF	TGTGCCAGCAGCCATGGGACAGGGGATCAGCCCCAGCATTTT
TRBV7-2	TRBJ2-3	once	-	CASSPSSASTDTQYF	TGTGCCAGCAGCCCCTCTAGCGCTAGCACAGATACGCAGTATTTT
TRBV19	TRBJ1-2	-	-	CASKRGPTNYGYTF	TGTGCCAGTAAAAGGGGCCCTACTAACTATGGCTACACCTTC
TRBV29-1	TRBJ2-5	-	TRBD1	CSVGTGGFVETQYF	TGCAGCGTTGGGACAGGGGGATTTGTGGAGACCCAGTACTTC
TRBV9	TRBJ1-6	-	-	CASSVGSRGGSDSPLHF	TGTGCCAGCAGCGTAGGGTCCCGGGGGGGATCGGATTCACCCCTCCACTTT
TRBV18	TRBJ2-7	-	-	CASSPYVDEQYF	TGTGCCAGCTCACCATATGTAGACGAGCAGTACTTC
TRBV6-2/TRBV6-3	TRBJ2-3	-	TRBD2	CASSYFSLAENTDTQYF	TGTGCCAGCAGTTACTTCTCACTAGCGGAAAACACAGATACGCAGTATTTT
TRBV10-2	TRBJ2-3	-	-	CASSESGGASTDTQYF	TGCGCCAGCAGTGAGTCGGGGGGAGCTAGCACAGATACGCAGTATTTT